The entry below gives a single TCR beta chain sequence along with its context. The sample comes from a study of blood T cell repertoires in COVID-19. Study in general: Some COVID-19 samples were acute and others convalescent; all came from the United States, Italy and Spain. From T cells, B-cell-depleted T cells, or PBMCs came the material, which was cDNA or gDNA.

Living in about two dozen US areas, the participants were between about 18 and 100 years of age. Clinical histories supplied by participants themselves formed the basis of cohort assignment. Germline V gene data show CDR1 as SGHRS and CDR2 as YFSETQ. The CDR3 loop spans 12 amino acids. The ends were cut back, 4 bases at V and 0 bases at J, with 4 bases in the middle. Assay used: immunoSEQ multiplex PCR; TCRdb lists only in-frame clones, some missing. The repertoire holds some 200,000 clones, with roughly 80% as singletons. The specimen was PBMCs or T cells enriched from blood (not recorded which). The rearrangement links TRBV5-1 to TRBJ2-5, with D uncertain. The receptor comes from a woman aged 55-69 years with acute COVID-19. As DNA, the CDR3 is TGCGCCAGCAGCCCGTACCAAGAGACCCAGTACTTC. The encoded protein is CASSPYQETQYF.